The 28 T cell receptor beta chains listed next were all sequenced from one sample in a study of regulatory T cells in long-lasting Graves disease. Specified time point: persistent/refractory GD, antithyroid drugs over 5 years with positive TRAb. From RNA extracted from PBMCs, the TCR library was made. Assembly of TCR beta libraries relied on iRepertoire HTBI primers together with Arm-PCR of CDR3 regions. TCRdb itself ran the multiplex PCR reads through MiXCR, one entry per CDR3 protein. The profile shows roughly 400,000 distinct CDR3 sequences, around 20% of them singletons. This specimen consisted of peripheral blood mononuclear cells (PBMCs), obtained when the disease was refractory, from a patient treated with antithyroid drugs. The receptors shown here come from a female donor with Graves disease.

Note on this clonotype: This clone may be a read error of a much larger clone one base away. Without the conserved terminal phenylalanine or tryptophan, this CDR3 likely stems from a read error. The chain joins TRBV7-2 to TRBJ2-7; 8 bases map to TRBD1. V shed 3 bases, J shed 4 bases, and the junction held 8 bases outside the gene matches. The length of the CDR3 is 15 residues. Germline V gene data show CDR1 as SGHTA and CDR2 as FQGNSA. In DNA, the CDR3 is TGTGCCAGCAGCTTCGGGTGGCAGGGGGCGTACGAGCAGTACCTC. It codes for CASSFGWQGAYEQYL.

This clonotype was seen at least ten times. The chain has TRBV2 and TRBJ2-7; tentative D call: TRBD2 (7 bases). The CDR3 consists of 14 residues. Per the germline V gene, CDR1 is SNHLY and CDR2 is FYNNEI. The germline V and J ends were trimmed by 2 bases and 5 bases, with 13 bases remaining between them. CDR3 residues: CASSEPPGGHEQYF. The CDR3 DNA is TGTGCCAGCAGTGAACCCCCGGGGGGCCACGAGCAGTACTTC.

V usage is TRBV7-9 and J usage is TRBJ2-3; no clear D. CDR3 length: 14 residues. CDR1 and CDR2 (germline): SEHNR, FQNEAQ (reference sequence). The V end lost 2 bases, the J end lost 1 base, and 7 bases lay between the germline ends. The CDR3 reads CASSLSGGTDTQYF. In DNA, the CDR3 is TGTGCCAGCAGCTTAAGTGGGGGCACAGATACGCAGTATTTT.

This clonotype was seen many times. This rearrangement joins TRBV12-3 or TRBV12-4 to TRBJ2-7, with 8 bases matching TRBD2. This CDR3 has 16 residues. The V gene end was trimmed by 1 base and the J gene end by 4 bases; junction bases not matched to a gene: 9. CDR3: CASSLGRAGGQYEQYF. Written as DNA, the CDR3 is TGTGCCAGCAGTTTAGGGAGGGCGGGAGGACAGTACGAGCAGTACTTC.

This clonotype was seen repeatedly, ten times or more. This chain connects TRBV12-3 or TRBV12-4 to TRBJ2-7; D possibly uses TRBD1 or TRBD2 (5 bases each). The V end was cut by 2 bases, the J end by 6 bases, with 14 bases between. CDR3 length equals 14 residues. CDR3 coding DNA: TGTGCCAGCAGTTTATCAGGGAGTCATAGCGAGCAGTACTTC. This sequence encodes CASSLSGSHSEQYF.

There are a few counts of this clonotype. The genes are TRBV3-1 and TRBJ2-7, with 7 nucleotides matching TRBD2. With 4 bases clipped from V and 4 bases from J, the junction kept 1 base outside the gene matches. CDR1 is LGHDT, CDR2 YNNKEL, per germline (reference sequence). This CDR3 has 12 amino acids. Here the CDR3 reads CASSRAGYEQYF. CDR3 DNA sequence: TGTGCCAGCAGCCGAGCGGGGTACGAGCAGTACTTC.

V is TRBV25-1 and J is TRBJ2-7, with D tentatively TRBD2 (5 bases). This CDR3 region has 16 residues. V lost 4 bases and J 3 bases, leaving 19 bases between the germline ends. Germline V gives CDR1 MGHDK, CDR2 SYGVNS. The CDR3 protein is CASSGPAPLRDYEQYF. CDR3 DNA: TGTGCCAGCAGTGGACCGGCACCTCTGAGGGACTACGAGCAGTACTTC.

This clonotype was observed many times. For the CDR3, the DNA is TGTGCCAGCAGACCAGCAATAACAGATACGCAGTATTTT. The encoded protein is CASRPAITDTQYF. The rearrangement links TRBV27 to TRBJ2-3; D is unresolved. This CDR3 is built from 13 residues. Germline lookup yields CDR1 MNHEY and CDR2 SMNVEV (reference sequence). Trimming removed 6 bases at V and 3 bases at J, with 10 bases between.

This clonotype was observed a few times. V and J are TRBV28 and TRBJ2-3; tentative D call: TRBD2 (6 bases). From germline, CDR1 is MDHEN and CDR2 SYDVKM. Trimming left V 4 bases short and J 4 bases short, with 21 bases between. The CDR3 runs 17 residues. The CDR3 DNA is TGTGCCAGCAGTTCAACCTTAGCGGACCCAAACGCAGATACGCAGTATTTT. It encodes CASSSTLADPNADTQYF.

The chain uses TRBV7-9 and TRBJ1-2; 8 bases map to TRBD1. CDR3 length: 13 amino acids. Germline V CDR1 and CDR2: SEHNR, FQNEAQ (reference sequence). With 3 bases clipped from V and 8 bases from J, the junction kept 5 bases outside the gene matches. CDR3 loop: CASSFQGAKGYTF. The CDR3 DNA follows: TGTGCCAGCAGCTTCCAGGGGGCTAAAGGCTACACCTTC.

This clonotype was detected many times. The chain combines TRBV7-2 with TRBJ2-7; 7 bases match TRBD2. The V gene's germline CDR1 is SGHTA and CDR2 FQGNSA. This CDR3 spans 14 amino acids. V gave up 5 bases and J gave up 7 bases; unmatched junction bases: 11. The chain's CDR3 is CASSPGLRGGEQYF. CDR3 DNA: TGTGCCAGCAGCCCAGGACTGCGGGGAGGGGAGCAGTACTTC.

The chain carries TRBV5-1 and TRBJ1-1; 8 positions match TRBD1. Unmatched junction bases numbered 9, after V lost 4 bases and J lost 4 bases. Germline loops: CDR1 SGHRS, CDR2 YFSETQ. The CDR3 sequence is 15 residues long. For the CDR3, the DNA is TGCGCCAGCAGCATAAGACAGGGGCTAGGCACTGAAGCTTTCTTT. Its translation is CASSIRQGLGTEAFF.

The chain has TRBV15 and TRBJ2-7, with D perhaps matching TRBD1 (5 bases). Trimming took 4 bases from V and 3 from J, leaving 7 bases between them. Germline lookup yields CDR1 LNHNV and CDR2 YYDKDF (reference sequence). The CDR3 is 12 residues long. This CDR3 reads CATSTDSYEQYF. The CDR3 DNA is TGTGCCACCAGCACCGACAGCTACGAGCAGTACTTC.

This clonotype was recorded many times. The DNA for the CDR3 is TGCGCCAGCAGTGAAGGCGGGAGCTACGGCGAGCAGTACTTC. Encoded protein: CASSEGGSYGEQYF. This rearrangement joins TRBV10-1 to TRBJ2-7, with 7 bases aligning to TRBD2. V lost 3 bases and J lost 6; bases outside the gene matches: 8. CDR3 size: 14 residues. Per germline, CDR1 WNHNN and CDR2 SYGVQD (reference sequence).

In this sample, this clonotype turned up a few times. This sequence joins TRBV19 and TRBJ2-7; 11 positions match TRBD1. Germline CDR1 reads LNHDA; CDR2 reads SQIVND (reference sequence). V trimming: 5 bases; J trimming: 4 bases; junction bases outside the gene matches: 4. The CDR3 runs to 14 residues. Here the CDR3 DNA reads TGTGCCAGTAGTTACGGGACAGGGGGTTACGAGCAGTACTTC. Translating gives CASSYGTGGYEQYF.

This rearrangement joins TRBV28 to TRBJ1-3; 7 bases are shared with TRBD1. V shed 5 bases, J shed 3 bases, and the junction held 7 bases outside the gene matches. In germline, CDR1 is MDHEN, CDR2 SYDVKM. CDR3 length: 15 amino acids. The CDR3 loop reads CASSPSRDSGNTIYF. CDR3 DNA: TGTGCCAGCAGTCCGTCCCGGGACAGTGGAAACACCATATATTTT.

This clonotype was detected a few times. The CDR3 spells CASSLWLGGATGNTIYF. DNA for the CDR3: TGTGCCAGCAGTTTATGGTTAGGGGGCGCAACTGGAAACACCATATATTTT. The gene calls are TRBV28 and TRBJ1-3, with TRBD1 matching 7 bases. CDR3 length: 17 residues. The germline CDR1 and CDR2 sequences are MDHEN and SYDVKM. V was pared by 0 bases and J by 2 bases, with 7 bases of the junction left unmatched.

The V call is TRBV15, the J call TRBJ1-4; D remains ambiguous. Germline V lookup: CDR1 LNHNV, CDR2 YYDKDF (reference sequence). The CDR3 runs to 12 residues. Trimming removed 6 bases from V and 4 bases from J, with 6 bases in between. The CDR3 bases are TGTGCCACCAGAAGCAGTAATGAAAAACTGTTTTTT. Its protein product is CATRSSNEKLFF.

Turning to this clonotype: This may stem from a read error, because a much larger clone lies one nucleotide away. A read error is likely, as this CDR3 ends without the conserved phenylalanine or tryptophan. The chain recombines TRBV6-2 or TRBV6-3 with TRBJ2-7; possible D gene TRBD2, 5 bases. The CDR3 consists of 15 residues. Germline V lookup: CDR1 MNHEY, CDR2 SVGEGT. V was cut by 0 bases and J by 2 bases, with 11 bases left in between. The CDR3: CASSYSTAGTYEQYL. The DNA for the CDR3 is TGTGCCAGCAGTTACTCGACGGCCGGGACCTACGAGCAGTACCTC.

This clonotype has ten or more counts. The DNA for the CDR3 is TGCAGTGCTCAAGAGACCCAGTACTTC. Translating gives CSAQETQYF. J is TRBJ2-5 and V is TRBV20-1; D call uncertain. Looked up from germline, CDR1 is DFQATT and CDR2 is SNEGSKA (reference sequence). The CDR3 totals 9 residues. Trimming took 5 bases from V and 2 from J, leaving 0 bases between them.

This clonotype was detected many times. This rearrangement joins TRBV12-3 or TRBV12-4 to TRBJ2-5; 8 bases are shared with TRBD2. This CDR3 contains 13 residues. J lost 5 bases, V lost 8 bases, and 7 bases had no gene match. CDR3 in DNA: TGTGCCAGCTCCAGACTAGCGTGGGAGACCCAGTACTTC. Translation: CASSRLAWETQYF.

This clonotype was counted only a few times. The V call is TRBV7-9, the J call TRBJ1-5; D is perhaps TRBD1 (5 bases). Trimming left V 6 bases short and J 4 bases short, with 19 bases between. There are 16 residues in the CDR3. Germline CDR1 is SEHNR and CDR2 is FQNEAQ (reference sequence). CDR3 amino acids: CASSLSSGSGNQPQHF. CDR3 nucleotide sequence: TGTGCCAGCAGTCTCTCCTCAGGGTCGGGAAATCAGCCCCAGCATTTT.

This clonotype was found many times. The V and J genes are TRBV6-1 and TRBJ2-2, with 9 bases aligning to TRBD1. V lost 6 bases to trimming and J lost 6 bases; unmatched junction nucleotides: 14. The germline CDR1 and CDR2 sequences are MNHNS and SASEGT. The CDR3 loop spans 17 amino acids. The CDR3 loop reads CASRKLGGTGMAGELFF. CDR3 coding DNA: TGTGCCAGCAGAAAACTGGGGGGGACAGGGATGGCCGGGGAGCTGTTTTTT.

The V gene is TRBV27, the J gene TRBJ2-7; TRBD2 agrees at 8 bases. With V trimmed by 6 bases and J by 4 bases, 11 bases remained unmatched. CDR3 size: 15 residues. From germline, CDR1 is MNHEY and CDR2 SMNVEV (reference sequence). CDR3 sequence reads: CASSSGTRDPYEQYF. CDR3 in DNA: TGTGCCAGCAGCTCCGGGACTAGGGATCCGTACGAGCAGTACTTC.

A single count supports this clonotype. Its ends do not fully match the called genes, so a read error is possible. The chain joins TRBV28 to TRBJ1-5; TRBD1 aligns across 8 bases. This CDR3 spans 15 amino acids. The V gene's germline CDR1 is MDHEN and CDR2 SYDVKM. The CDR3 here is CAGSFGDRSTSGLDF. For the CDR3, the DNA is TGTGCCGGCAGTTTTGGGGACAGGTCTACGTCCGGCCTCGATTTT.

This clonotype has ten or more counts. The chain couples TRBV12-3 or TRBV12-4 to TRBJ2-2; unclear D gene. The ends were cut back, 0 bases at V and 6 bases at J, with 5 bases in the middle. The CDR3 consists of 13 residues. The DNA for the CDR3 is TGTGCCAGCAGTTTAGCCTTTCCCGGGGAGCTGTTTTTT. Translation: CASSLAFPGELFF.

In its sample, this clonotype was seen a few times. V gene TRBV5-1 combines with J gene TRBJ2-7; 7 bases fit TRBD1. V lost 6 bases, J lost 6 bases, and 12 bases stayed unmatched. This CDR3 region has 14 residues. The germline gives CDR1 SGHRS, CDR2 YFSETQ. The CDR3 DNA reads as TGCGCCAGCACCTACGGGACAGTCGGAGGCGAGCAGTACTTC. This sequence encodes CASTYGTVGGEQYF. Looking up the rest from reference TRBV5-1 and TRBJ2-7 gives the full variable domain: KAGVTQTPRYLIKTRGQQVTLSCSPISGHRSVSWYQQTPGQGLQFLFEYFSETQRNKGNFPGRFSGRQFSNSRSEMNVSTLELGDSALYLCASTYGTVGGEQYFGPGTRLTVT.

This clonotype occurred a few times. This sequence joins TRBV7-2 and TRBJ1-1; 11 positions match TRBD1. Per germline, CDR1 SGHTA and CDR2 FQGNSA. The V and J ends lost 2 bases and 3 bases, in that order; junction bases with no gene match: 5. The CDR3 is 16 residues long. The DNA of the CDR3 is TGTGCCAGCAGCTTAATAGGACAGGGGGCAGACACTGAAGCTTTCTTT. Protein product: CASSLIGQGADTEAFF.